This T cell receptor beta chain was recorded in a study of blood T cell repertoires in COVID-19. Study overall: The United States, Italy and Spain provided the acute and convalescent COVID-19 samples. Nucleic acid was either cDNA or gDNA, and it came from T cells, B-cell-depleted T cells, or PBMCs.

V lost 3 bases to trimming and J lost 8 bases, with 19 bases between them. The CDR3 is 15 amino acids. The germline gives CDR1 MDHEN, CDR2 SYDVKM. Per the original data handling: Cell counts per sample came from amplifying reference gene primers. Sequenced by immunoSEQ multiplex PCR; TCRdb stores in-frame clones only, minus some. Clone size and the V and J calls come from that table; the DNA yielded D and trimming. The sample has around 20,000 clones, about 89% seen once; the top ten hold 20% to 30%. The sequence was obtained from a human donor with active COVID-19. The donor label of this sample is uncertain. V and J are TRBV28 and TRBJ1-1; no firm D call. The sequencing sample was made of peripheral blood. Here the CDR3 reads CASSFFSARLPEAFF. The CDR3, as DNA: TGTGCCAGCAGTTTCTTCTCCGCGAGACTCCCCGAAGCTTTCTTT.